This TCR beta chain came from a study of cytomegalovirus exposure and HLA in healthy donors. PCR amplification relied on 60 Vbeta primers (plus 13 Jbeta primers). Libraries were prepared by immunoSEQ multiplex PCR; TCRdb keeps only in-frame clonotypes and omits some of them. The data show about 160,000 clones, with about 60% seen just once and approximately 7% held by the top ten. Germline values: CDR1 MDHEN, CDR2 SYDVKM. V was cut by 6 bases and J by 3 bases, with 14 bases left in between. CDR3 size: 15 residues. This rearrangement joins TRBV28 to TRBJ2-2; D gene unclear. The TCR sequence derives from a woman in her sixties in good health and CMV-seropositive. Sequencing was done on a sample of PBMCs. CDR3 DNA sequence: TGTGCCAGCAGAGCCTTGGGCTCGGACACCGGGGAGCTGTTTTTT. Protein sequence: CASRALGSDTGELFF.